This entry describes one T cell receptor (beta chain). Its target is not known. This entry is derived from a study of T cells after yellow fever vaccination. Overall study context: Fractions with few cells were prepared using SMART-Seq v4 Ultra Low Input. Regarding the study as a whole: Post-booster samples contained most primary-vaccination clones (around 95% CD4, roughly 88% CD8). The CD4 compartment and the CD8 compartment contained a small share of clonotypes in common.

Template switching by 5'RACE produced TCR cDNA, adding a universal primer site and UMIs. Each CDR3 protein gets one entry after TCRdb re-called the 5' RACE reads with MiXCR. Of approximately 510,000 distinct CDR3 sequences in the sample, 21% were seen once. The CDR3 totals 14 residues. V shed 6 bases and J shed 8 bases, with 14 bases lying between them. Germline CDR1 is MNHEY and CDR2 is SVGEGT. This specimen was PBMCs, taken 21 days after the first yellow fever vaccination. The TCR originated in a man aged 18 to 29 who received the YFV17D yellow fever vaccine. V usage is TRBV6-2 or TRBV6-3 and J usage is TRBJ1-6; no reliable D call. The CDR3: CASSGPKSDSPLHF. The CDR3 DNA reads TGTGCCAGCAGCGGCCCGAAAAGCGATTCACCCCTCCACTTT.